The 23 T cell receptor beta chains in this list originate from one sample, sequenced in a study of vaccination and CD4 T cells after COVID-19 (dated 2022 in TCRdb). Libraries were prepared through PCR. Sequencing was carried out with an Illumina iSeq 100. DNA from cultured CD4+ T cells underwent TCR sequencing with the Oncomine TCR Beta short-read assay at the Johns Hopkins FTIC core. Using fastp trimming at Q25 and MiXCR clonotype assembly, TCRdb reanalyzed the public sequencing data and kept in-frame beta chains. When rows share a CDR3 protein, they turn into one entry using the most common DNA and genes. The sample table records approximately 9,400 distinct CDR3 sequences; roughly 30% of these occur just once. The ten largest clonotypes hold 15% of the sample. In the paper's terms, the treatment or condition label means: roughly ten-day PBMC culture with coronavirus spike peptide pools or control peptides (ViraFEST assay).

These TCRs are of unknown antigen specificity. This sample comprised CD4+ T cells from blood, cultured in vitro, obtained after SARS-CoV-2 vaccination. These receptors all stem from a human donor who had recovered from COVID-19.

This rearrangement joins TRBV20-1 to TRBJ2-5; D is perhaps TRBD1 (5 bases). This CDR3 comprises 12 residues. CDR1 DFQATT and CDR2 SNEGSKA come from the germline V gene (reference sequence). V was trimmed by 3 bases and J by 10 bases, leaving 15 bases between them. The CDR3 reads CSARDDRDSQYF. The CDR3 DNA reads as TGCAGTGCTAGGGACGACCGAGACAGCCAGTACTTC.

The chain employs TRBV6-1 and TRBJ2-2; 10 bases match TRBD1. J lost 7 bases, V lost 11 bases, and 10 bases had no gene match. Germline-derived CDR1 and CDR2 are MNHNS and SASEGT. The CDR3 contains 14 residues. In nucleotides, the CDR3 is TGTGCCGCGGGGGGACAGGGGCGCGGCGGGGAGCTGTTTTTT. Translating gives CAAGGQGRGGELFF.

This clonotype showed up just once. The chain combines TRBV29-1 with TRBJ2-5, with D perhaps matching TRBD2 (7 bases). This CDR3 is 13 amino acids long. Trimming stripped 2 bases from V and 7 bases from J, with 14 bases between. Germline-derived CDR1 and CDR2 are SQVTM and ANQGSEA. Here the CDR3 reads CSVETSRGGTQYF. The CDR3 DNA follows: TGCAGCGTTGAAACATCGAGGGGGGGGACCCAGTACTTC.

The chain links TRBV6-1 to TRBJ2-1; D tentatively fits TRBD1 or TRBD2 (5 bases each). Germline loops: CDR1 MNHNS, CDR2 SASEGT. Trimming removed 6 bases from V and 4 bases from J, with 16 bases in between. The CDR3 contains 15 residues. CDR3 protein: CASSKYGDLYNEQFF. Written as DNA, the CDR3 is TGTGCCAGCAGCAAGTACGGGGACCTATACAATGAGCAGTTCTTC.

This chain connects TRBV27 to TRBJ2-1, with 11 bases that match TRBD2. Germline V gene data show CDR1 as MNHEY and CDR2 as SMNVEV (reference sequence). This CDR3 contains 17 residues. J gave up 1 base and V 5 bases, and 7 bases lay outside the gene matches. Written as DNA, the CDR3 is TGTGCCAGCAGTACTCTAGCGGGAGGCGGGTCCTACAATGAGCAGTTCTTC. This gives the protein CASSTLAGGGSYNEQFF.

The chain joins TRBV20-1 to TRBJ2-7; the match to TRBD2 covers 7 bases. The CDR3 runs to 14 residues. V shed 6 bases, J shed 7 bases, and the junction held 15 bases outside the gene matches. Germline CDR1 and CDR2: DFQATT and SNEGSKA (reference sequence). The CDR3 loop reads CSALSASGVEEQYF. CDR3 DNA sequence: TGCAGTGCCCTTAGTGCGAGCGGGGTCGAGGAGCAGTACTTC.

The chain couples TRBV18 to TRBJ2-2, with D unclear. CDR1 KGHSH and CDR2 LQKENI come from the germline V gene. This CDR3 has 13 residues. V was cut by 8 bases and J by 5 bases, with 12 bases left in between. The CDR3 reads CASGSALTGELFF. DNA for the CDR3: TGTGCCAGCGGGTCCGCATTAACCGGGGAGCTGTTTTTT.

The chain couples TRBV28 to TRBJ2-7, with D maybe TRBD2 (7 bases). This CDR3 is built from 14 residues. Germline CDR1 reads MDHEN; CDR2 reads SYDVKM. V shed 3 bases and J shed 4 bases, with 13 bases lying between them. CDR3 in amino acids: CASSLGGTQYEQYF. The CDR3, as DNA: TGTGCCAGCAGTTTGGGGGGGACACAATACGAGCAGTACTTC.

The table lists this clonotype with a few counts. CDR3 sequence: CASSPGTSGRGKTQYF. CDR3 in DNA: TGTGCCAGTAGTCCAGGGACTAGCGGGAGAGGGAAGACCCAGTACTTC. The chain links TRBV19 to TRBJ2-5, with TRBD2 identical over 14 bases. CDR1 is LNHDA, CDR2 SQIVND, per germline (reference sequence). The CDR3 is 16 residues long. V shed 5 bases, J shed 6 bases, and the junction held 8 bases outside the gene matches. The entire variable domain, with the rest obtained from reference TRBV19 and TRBJ2-5, is as follows: DGGITQSPKYLFRKEGQNVTLSCEQNLNHDAMYWYRQDPGQGLRLIYYSQIVNDFQKGDIAEGYSVSREKKESFPLTVTSAQKNPTAFYLCASSPGTSGRGKTQYFGPGTRLLVL.

The gene calls are TRBV19 and TRBJ2-3, with D perhaps assigned TRBD1 or TRBD2 (5 bases each). V dropped 5 bases and J dropped 2 bases, with 14 bases sitting between them. The CDR3 runs 15 residues. Germline CDR1 reads LNHDA; CDR2 reads SQIVND (reference sequence). The CDR3 here is CASSPRDGYTDTQYF. The CDR3 DNA reads TGTGCCAGTAGTCCACGGGACGGTTACACAGATACGCAGTATTTT.

This clonotype came up a few times. J is TRBJ1-5 and V is TRBV7-2; D is unclear. Germline loops: CDR1 SGHTA, CDR2 FQGNSA. This CDR3 contains 13 residues. The ends were cut back, 1 base at V and 4 bases at J, with 5 bases in the middle. The CDR3 loop is CASSLVGNQPQHF. CDR3 in DNA: TGTGCCAGCAGCTTAGTCGGGAATCAGCCCCAGCATTTT.

J is TRBJ2-3 and V is TRBV30, with TRBD2 identical over 10 bases. This CDR3 region has 15 residues. V gave up 3 bases and J gave up 2 bases; unmatched junction bases: 5. Germline values: CDR1 GTSNPN, CDR2 SVGIG (reference sequence). The CDR3 sequence is CAWRKLAGLTDTQYF. The CDR3, as DNA: TGTGCCTGGAGGAAACTAGCGGGACTCACAGATACGCAGTATTTT.

V is TRBV19 and J is TRBJ2-7; possible D gene TRBD2, 5 bases. Germline V gene lookup returns CDR1 LNHDA and CDR2 SQIVND (reference sequence). Trimming shortened V by 3 bases and J by 0 bases, and 12 bases separated the two germline ends. This CDR3 is 15 amino acids long. CDR3 protein: CASSINAAGSYEQYF. The CDR3 DNA is TGTGCCAGTAGTATCAATGCCGCGGGCTCCTACGAGCAGTACTTC. The whole variable domain, remainder taken from reference TRBV19 and TRBJ2-7, is DGGITQSPKYLFRKEGQNVTLSCEQNLNHDAMYWYRQDPGQGLRLIYYSQIVNDFQKGDIAEGYSVSREKKESFPLTVTSAQKNPTAFYLCASSINAAGSYEQYFGPGTRLTVT.

The gene calls are TRBV7-2 and TRBJ1-6; 8 bases match TRBD1. Per the germline V gene, CDR1 is SGHTA and CDR2 is FQGNSA. V gave up 5 bases and J gave up 6 bases; unmatched junction bases: 3. The CDR3 totals 14 residues. The CDR3 here is CASSPGQGNSPLHF. CDR3 coding DNA: TGTGCCAGCAGCCCAGGACAGGGTAATTCACCCCTCCACTTT.

This clonotype counts as medium-sized. This sequence joins TRBV27 and TRBJ1-5; 7 bases are shared with TRBD1. V lost 4 bases, J lost 2 bases, and 8 bases stayed unmatched. The V gene's germline CDR1 is MNHEY and CDR2 SMNVEV (reference sequence). The CDR3 has 16 amino acids. Here the CDR3 DNA reads TGTGCCAGCAGTTCGACAGGGATGGTGCGCAATCAGCCCCAGCATTTT. Its translation: CASSSTGMVRNQPQHF.

The genes are TRBV4-3 and TRBJ2-5; no clear D gene. This CDR3 has 13 amino acids. Germline CDR1 and CDR2: LGHNA and YSLEER. V lost 0 bases and J 5 bases, leaving 7 bases between the germline ends. The CDR3 DNA follows: TGCGCCAGCAGCCAAGACCATGGGGAGACCCAGTACTTC. Residues: CASSQDHGETQYF.

This clonotype came up once. This chain joins TRBV11-3 and TRBJ2-5, with 11 bases that match TRBD1. The ends lost 1 base at V and 1 base at J; junction bases unmatched: 5. CDR3 length: 17 residues. CDR1 is SGHNT, CDR2 YENEEA, per germline. The CDR3 loop is CASSLGAGTGGQETQYF. In nucleotides, the CDR3 is TGTGCCAGCAGCTTAGGGGCCGGGACAGGGGGCCAAGAGACCCAGTACTTC.

This clonotype was counted a few times. The V and J genes are TRBV5-1 and TRBJ1-2; 8 bases fit TRBD1. With V trimmed by 4 bases and J by 2 bases, 4 bases remained unmatched. CDR1 is SGHRS, CDR2 YFSETQ, per germline. This CDR3 has 14 amino acids. For the CDR3, the DNA is TGCGCCAGCAGCGACAGGGACAGGAACTATGGCTACACCTTC. Translating it yields CASSDRDRNYGYTF.

The gene calls are TRBV28 and TRBJ1-2; no definite D call. The CDR3 runs to 14 residues. CDR1 and CDR2 (germline): MDHEN, SYDVKM. The ends were cut back, 3 bases at V and 5 bases at J, with 13 bases in the middle. The CDR3 DNA is TGTGCCAGCAGTTTCCCCGGGTCCCAGTATGGCTACACCTTC. Amino acids: CASSFPGSQYGYTF.

This clonotype was counted only a few times. The chain combines TRBV6-2 or TRBV6-3 with TRBJ2-2, with TRBD2 matching over 7 bases. The CDR3 totals 18 residues. Trimming took 1 base from V and 0 from J; bases not matched to a gene: 8. Germline CDR1 is MNHEY and CDR2 is SVGEGT. The CDR3 region is CASSYWLADTPNTGELFF. CDR3 nucleotides: TGTGCCAGCAGTTACTGGCTAGCGGATACTCCGAACACCGGGGAGCTGTTTTTT.

This sequence joins TRBV4-1 and TRBJ2-3, with TRBD1 as a possible D gene (5 bases). The CDR3 sequence is 15 residues long. V shed 1 base and J shed 3 bases, with 11 bases lying between them. Germline CDR1 reads MGHRA; CDR2 reads YSYEKL. CDR3 DNA: TGCGCCAGCAGCCAAGTACTGACAGCTACAGATACGCAGTATTTT. Translation gives CASSQVLTATDTQYF.

The DNA for the CDR3 is TGTGCCACCAGCAGGGCAACCGGGACGGGACGGGAAAAACTGTTTTTT. This encodes CATSRATGTGREKLFF. V usage is TRBV15 and J usage is TRBJ1-4, with D possibly TRBD1 on 5 matching bases. Germline CDR1 is LNHNV and CDR2 is YYDKDF (reference sequence). CDR3 length equals 16 residues. The ends were cut back, 3 bases at V and 8 bases at J, with 19 bases in the middle.

Within the sample, this clonotype is large. As DNA, the CDR3 is TGTGCCAGCAGCTACTATGGCTACACCTTC. This translates into CASSYYGYTF. V is TRBV27 and J is TRBJ1-2; D remains unclear. There are 10 residues in the CDR3. V was shortened by 6 bases and J by 3 bases, with 2 bases between the two germline ends. Germline V gene lookup returns CDR1 MNHEY and CDR2 SMNVEV (reference sequence).